This is a list of T cell receptor beta chains from one sample in a study of blood T cells in healthy people across ages. TCRdb independently ran MiXCR on the 5' RACE reads; one entry per CDR3 protein. The table shows fewer than 650,000 distinct CDR3 sequences, with over 25% occurring only once. These data are also associated with another study on T cells of mothers and their children.

Sequenced: blood. The origin of the receptors is a boy between 2 and 15 years old in good health. Each CDR3 is given with its conserved first and last residue. The order of the fields is V gene, clone size, D gene, J gene, CDR3 protein, CDR3 DNA. D genes are given only for firm matches. The size field is filled for only some rows; it gives once, few, many or a size class.

V gene: TRBV24-1; clone size: -; D gene: -; J gene: TRBJ2-2; CDR3 protein: CATSDRRTNTGELFF; CDR3 DNA: TGTGCCACCAGTGACCGGAGGACGAACACCGGGGAGCTGTTTTTT
V gene: TRBV9; clone size: -; D gene: TRBD1; J gene: TRBJ2-1; CDR3 protein: CASSVGGLGQGAGTDEQFF; CDR3 DNA: TGTGCCAGCAGCGTAGGGGGTTTGGGTCAGGGGGCAGGGACTGATGAGCAGTTCTTC
V gene: TRBV24-1; clone size: few; D gene: -; J gene: TRBJ2-2; CDR3 protein: CATSDTGTPTGELFF; CDR3 DNA: TGTGCCACCAGTGACACCGGGACCCCCACCGGGGAGCTGTTTTTT
V gene: TRBV15; clone size: -; D gene: -; J gene: TRBJ2-7; CDR3 protein: CATSRGLALSTSYEQYF; CDR3 DNA: TGTGCCACCAGCAGAGGCCTAGCTTTAAGTACATCCTACGAGCAGTACTTC
V gene: TRBV14; clone size: few; D gene: TRBD2; J gene: TRBJ2-3; CDR3 protein: CASSQDWGGRRTDTQYF; CDR3 DNA: TGTGCCAGCAGCCAAGATTGGGGCGGGAGACGCACAGATACGCAGTATTTT
V gene: TRBV6-1; clone size: -; D gene: -; J gene: TRBJ1-2; CDR3 protein: CASSSTQRLF; CDR3 DNA: TGTGCCAGCAGTTCGACACAGAGACTCTTC
V gene: TRBV6-2/TRBV6-3; clone size: -; D gene: TRBD2; J gene: TRBJ2-1; CDR3 protein: CASNLAGLYNEQFF; CDR3 DNA: TGTGCCAGCAACCTAGCGGGGTTATACAATGAGCAGTTCTTC
V gene: TRBV12-3/TRBV12-4; clone size: few; D gene: TRBD2; J gene: TRBJ2-3; CDR3 protein: CASSARAGERDTQYF; CDR3 DNA: TGTGCCAGCAGTGCCCGGGCGGGAGAAAGAGATACGCAGTATTTT
V gene: TRBV6-6; clone size: -; D gene: TRBD2; J gene: TRBJ2-7; CDR3 protein: CASSYTPGTSRYEQYF; CDR3 DNA: TGTGCCAGCAGTTACACCCCTGGGACTAGTCGGTACGAGCAGTACTTC
V gene: TRBV11-2; clone size: -; D gene: -; J gene: TRBJ1-2; CDR3 protein: CASSLAGLGGYTF; CDR3 DNA: TGTGCCAGCAGCTTAGCCGGGTTGGGCGGCTACACCTTC
V gene: TRBV4-2; clone size: -; D gene: TRBD2; J gene: TRBJ2-1; CDR3 protein: CASSQVGTSGGAYNEQFF; CDR3 DNA: TGTGCCAGCAGCCAAGTCGGGACTAGCGGGGGGGCCTACAATGAGCAGTTCTTC
V gene: TRBV7-6; clone size: -; D gene: TRBD2; J gene: TRBJ2-3; CDR3 protein: CASSLALAGTDTQYF; CDR3 DNA: TGTGCCAGCAGCTTAGCCCTAGCGGGAACAGATACGCAGTATTTT
V gene: TRBV2; clone size: few; D gene: TRBD2; J gene: TRBJ2-5; CDR3 protein: CASSPTSGLETQYF; CDR3 DNA: TGTGCCAGCAGCCCGACTAGCGGGCTGGAGACCCAGTACTTC
V gene: TRBV9; clone size: few; D gene: -; J gene: TRBJ2-3; CDR3 protein: CASSVDEGGTDTQYF; CDR3 DNA: TGTGCCAGCAGCGTAGACGAGGGGGGCACAGATACGCAGTATTTT
V gene: TRBV2; clone size: -; D gene: -; J gene: TRBJ2-2; CDR3 protein: CASTGGGAWTTGELFF; CDR3 DNA: TGTGCCAGCACCGGAGGGGGGGCTTGGACCACCGGGGAGCTGTTTTTT
V gene: TRBV29-1; clone size: few; D gene: -; J gene: TRBJ2-1; CDR3 protein: CSVEDYTEYNEQFF; CDR3 DNA: TGCAGCGTTGAAGATTATACAGAGTACAATGAGCAGTTCTTC
V gene: TRBV13; clone size: few; D gene: -; J gene: TRBJ2-7; CDR3 protein: CASSTGTPSYEQYF; CDR3 DNA: TGTGCCAGCAGCACCGGGACACCCAGCTACGAGCAGTACTTC
V gene: TRBV7-2; clone size: few; D gene: -; J gene: TRBJ2-5; CDR3 protein: CASSLDRQIQETQYF; CDR3 DNA: TGTGCCAGCAGCTTAGACAGACAGATACAAGAGACCCAGTACTTC
V gene: TRBV5-1; clone size: -; D gene: -; J gene: TRBJ2-2; CDR3 protein: CASSLKLGTSNTGELFF; CDR3 DNA: TGCGCCAGCAGCTTGAAATTAGGGACTTCGAACACCGGGGAGCTGTTTTTT
V gene: TRBV25-1; clone size: -; D gene: TRBD2; J gene: TRBJ2-2; CDR3 protein: CASSEYGREGTGELFF; CDR3 DNA: TGTGCCAGCAGTGAATATGGGCGGGAGGGCACCGGGGAGCTGTTTTTT